Each of the 30 T cell receptor beta chains below was sequenced from the same sample in a study of early T cells in non-severe SARS-CoV-2 infection. TCRdb re-analysed the 5' RACE reads in MiXCR, keeping a single row per CDR3 protein. Found here are tens of thousands of distinct CDR3 sequences, more than 9% of them singletons; the top ten hold 3.8%. The sequencing sample was made of whole blood. These receptors all come from an adult who was a healthcare worker with PCR-confirmed SARS-CoV-2 infection or an uninfected control (not recorded which).

This clonotype has ten or more counts. The chain combines TRBV7-9 with TRBJ1-1, with a weak D call TRBD1 (5 bases). Germline V CDR1 and CDR2: SEHNR, FQNEAQ (reference sequence). This CDR3 spans 15 amino acids. Between the trimmed V and J ends, which lost 2 bases and 2 bases, there was a span of 12 bases. DNA of the CDR3: TGTGCCAGCAGCTTATCTGGACAAACAAACACTGAAGCTTTCTTT. Amino acid sequence: CASSLSGQTNTEAFF.

CDR3 bases: TGTGCCAGCAGCCCCTTCCAGCGGGGCTTCAATGAGCAGTTCTTC. Translated, it gives CASSPFQRGFNEQFF. The V gene is TRBV12-3 or TRBV12-4, the J gene TRBJ2-1; 7 bases line up with TRBD2. The CDR3 length is 15 residues. Trimming took 6 bases from V and 6 from J; bases not matched to a gene: 11.

This chain joins TRBV10-3 and TRBJ2-2; TRBD1 matches at 11 bases. CDR3 size: 15 residues. Germline CDR1 reads ENHRY; CDR2 reads SYGVKD. Trimming at V came to 11 bases and at J to 5 bases, leaving 10 bases not matched to a gene. The CDR3, as DNA: TGTGCCGCGGAGAGGGACAGGGGGTTTACCGGGGAGCTGTTTTTT. Protein sequence: CAAERDRGFTGELFF.

This clonotype was detected ten times or more. This chain uses TRBV4-1 with TRBJ2-3; 7 bases align to TRBD1. Losses at the gene ends were 0 bases for V and 1 base for J; bases not matched to a gene: 7. Per the germline V gene, CDR1 is MGHRA and CDR2 is YSYEKL. The CDR3 has 17 amino acids. The CDR3: CASSQDPGGPRTDTQYF. Written as DNA, the CDR3 is TGCGCCAGCAGCCAAGATCCAGGGGGTCCACGCACAGATACGCAGTATTTT.

This clonotype was counted a single time. This could be a read error, since a much larger clone is one nucleotide away. This chain joins TRBV7-8 and TRBJ2-1; 9 bases agree with TRBD2. The CDR3 sequence is 15 residues long. CDR1 SGHVS and CDR2 FQNEAQ come from the germline V gene. The CDR3: CANSLGSGSGNEQFF. The CDR3 DNA follows: TGTGCCAACAGCTTAGGTAGCGGGAGTGGTAATGAGCAGTTCTTC. Full variable domain (outside the CDR3, taken from reference TRBV7-8 and TRBJ2-1): GAGVSQSPRYKVAKRGQDVALRCDPISGHVSLFWYQQALGQGPEFLTYFQNEAQLDKSGLPSDRFFAERPEGSVSTLKIQRTQQEDSAVYLCANSLGSGSGNEQFFGPGTRLTVL.

At least ten counts were recorded for this clonotype. J is TRBJ1-4 and V is TRBV7-9; a possible D gene is TRBD1 (6 bases). The CDR3 length is 12 residues. The V end was cut by 6 bases, the J end by 8 bases, with 10 bases between. Germline loops: CDR1 SEHNR, CDR2 FQNEAQ (reference sequence). CDR3 amino acids: CASRRTDEKLFF. CDR3 bases: TGTGCCAGCAGGCGGACAGACGAAAAACTGTTTTTT.

This clonotype has just a few counts. The chain employs TRBV18 and TRBJ2-5; D tentatively reads TRBD1 or TRBD2 (6 bases each). Deletions cut 5 bases from V and 4 bases from J, with 14 bases between. The CDR3 spans 14 residues. Germline assignment: CDR1 KGHSH and CDR2 LQKENI. The CDR3: CASSRSRGGETQYF. DNA of the CDR3: TGTGCCAGCTCAAGAAGCAGGGGAGGAGAGACCCAGTACTTC.

The chain combines TRBV6-5 with TRBJ2-2, with D unclear. CDR3 length: 16 residues. V was shortened by 0 bases and J by 0 bases, with 8 bases between the two germline ends. The germline CDR1 and CDR2 sequences are MNHEY and SVGAGI. The CDR3 region has the DNA TGTGCCAGCAGTTACTCACCCGTGTCGAACACCGGGGAGCTGTTTTTT. It is translated as CASSYSPVSNTGELFF.

The rearrangement links TRBV4-1 to TRBJ1-2, with TRBD1 identical over 10 bases. This CDR3 region has 15 residues. Trimming took 0 bases from V and 3 from J; bases not matched to a gene: 1. In germline, CDR1 is MGHRA, CDR2 YSYEKL. The CDR3 region has the DNA TGCGCCAGCAGCCAAGACGGACAGGGGGACTATGGCTACACCTTC. Translating it yields CASSQDGQGDYGYTF.

The rearrangement uses TRBV29-1 and TRBJ1-3; D gene uncertain. This CDR3 contains 14 residues. Germline V gene data show CDR1 as SQVTM and CDR2 as ANQGSEA. Deletions cut 3 bases from V and 5 bases from J, with 14 bases between. The CDR3 reads CSVDGPGSRNTIYF. The CDR3 DNA sequence: TGCAGCGTTGATGGTCCCGGGTCTCGAAACACCATATATTTT.

This chain uses TRBV4-2 with TRBJ2-7, with D perhaps assigned TRBD1 or TRBD2 (5 bases each). The CDR3 has 15 residues. The germline gives CDR1 LGHNA, CDR2 YNFKEQ. V was pared by 3 bases and J by 6 bases, with 18 bases between. This CDR3 is CASSQQQDGKSEQYF. The CDR3, as DNA: TGTGCCAGCAGCCAGCAACAGGACGGGAAATCCGAGCAGTACTTC.

This clonotype occurred many times. CDR3 coding DNA: TGTGCCATCAATAGCGGGGGTAGCTCCTACGAGCAGTACTTC. This codes for CAINSGGSSYEQYF. This chain connects TRBV10-3 to TRBJ2-7, with 9 positions matching TRBD2. Germline-derived CDR1 and CDR2 are ENHRY and SYGVKD. CDR3 length: 14 amino acids. V dropped 7 bases and J dropped 0; count of bases not matched to a gene: 4.

This clonotype came up many times. V usage is TRBV11-2 and J usage is TRBJ2-3; 11 positions match TRBD2. The CDR3 contains 16 residues. The trim removed 5 bases at V and 2 bases at J, leaving 6 bases unmatched. Germline V gives CDR1 SGHAT, CDR2 FQNNGV. CDR3: CASSGRTSGFTDTQYF. The CDR3 DNA sequence: TGTGCCAGCAGCGGGAGGACTAGCGGGTTCACAGATACGCAGTATTTT. Using reference TRBV11-2 and TRBJ2-3 for the parts outside the CDR3, the full variable domain is EAGVAQSPRYKIIEKRQSVAFWCNPISGHATLYWYQQILGQGPKLLIQFQNNGVVDDSQLPKDRFSAERLKGVDSTLKIQPAKLEDSAVYLCASSGRTSGFTDTQYFGPGTRLTVL.

This clonotype was counted at least ten times. This chain joins TRBV13 and TRBJ2-7, with TRBD2 matching over 7 bases. Germline CDR1 reads PRHDT; CDR2 reads FYEKMQ (reference sequence). V gave up 1 base and J gave up 5 bases; unmatched junction bases: 2. The CDR3 contains 13 residues. As DNA, the CDR3 is TGTGCCAGCAGCTTAGCGGGAGGTAACGAGCAGTACTTC. It translates to CASSLAGGNEQYF. Drawing the rest from reference TRBV13 and TRBJ2-7, the complete variable domain is AAGVIQSPRHLIKEKRETATLKCYPIPRHDTVYWYQQGPGQDPQFLISFYEKMQSDKGSIPDRFSAQQFSDYHSELNMSSLELGDSALYFCASSLAGGNEQYFGPGTRLTVT.

The V and J genes are TRBV9 and TRBJ1-4, with TRBD1 identical over 7 bases. CDR1 is SGDLS and CDR2 is YYNGEE in the germline V gene. The CDR3 runs to 14 residues. V shed 1 base, J shed 6 bases, and the junction held 3 bases outside the gene matches. CDR3 sequence (DNA): TGTGCCAGCAGCGTACAGGGGGTCGATGAAAAACTGTTTTTT. Translating gives CASSVQGVDEKLFF.

At least ten counts were recorded for this clonotype. The chain uses TRBV2 and TRBJ2-2; possibly TRBD2 for D (6 bases). Germline V CDR1 and CDR2: SNHLY, FYNNEI. The germline V and J ends were trimmed by 6 bases and 2 bases, with 10 bases remaining between them. The CDR3 totals 14 residues. The CDR3 nucleotides read TGTGCCAGCAGGTCGGGAGTTAACACCGGGGAGCTGTTTTTT. Translated, it gives CASRSGVNTGELFF.

This clonotype was detected many times. This chain joins TRBV6-1 and TRBJ1-3; D not certain. V was cut by 0 bases and J by 2 bases, with 8 bases left in between. The germline gives CDR1 MNHNS, CDR2 SASEGT. This CDR3 is 15 amino acids long. The CDR3 region is CASSEAEGAGNTIYF. In DNA form, the CDR3 reads TGTGCCAGCAGTGAAGCGGAGGGTGCTGGAAACACCATATATTTT.

The chain is built from TRBV20-1 and TRBJ2-7; perhaps TRBD2 as D (5 bases). Trimming left V 0 bases short and J 9 bases short, with 21 bases between. The CDR3 sequence is 15 residues long. CDR1 DFQATT and CDR2 SNEGSKA come from the germline V gene (reference sequence). The CDR3 here is CSARDPTKRAGGQYF. As DNA, the CDR3 is TGCAGTGCTAGAGATCCCACAAAAAGGGCCGGAGGGCAGTACTTC.

This clonotype was found many times. The chain uses TRBV14 and TRBJ2-3; 14 bases fit TRBD2. The V segment lost 4 bases and the J segment 2 bases; nucleotides outside the gene matches: 11. Per germline, CDR1 SGHDN and CDR2 FVKESK. The CDR3 loop spans 19 amino acids. DNA of the CDR3: TGTGCCAGCAGCCGAGGACTAGCGGGAGGATTAGGATACACAGATACGCAGTATTTT. Its protein product is CASSRGLAGGLGYTDTQYF.

This clonotype showed up many times. The gene calls are TRBV3-1 and TRBJ2-2, with D possibly matching TRBD2 (5 bases). CDR1 is LGHDT, CDR2 YNNKEL, per germline (reference sequence). The CDR3 consists of 15 residues. Deletions cut 1 base from V and 5 bases from J, with 11 bases between. CDR3 in amino acids: CASSQVFAGTGELFF. The CDR3 nucleotides read TGTGCCAGCAGCCAAGTATTTGCGGGTACCGGGGAGCTGTTTTTT. Variable domain in full (rest from reference TRBV3-1 and TRBJ2-2): DTAVSQTPKYLVTQMGNDKSIKCEQNLGHDTMYWYKQDSKKFLKIMFSYNNKELIINETVPNRFSPKSPDKAHLNLHINSLELGDSAVYFCASSQVFAGTGELFFGEGSRLTVL.

This clonotype has a count of ten or more. V usage is TRBV12-3 or TRBV12-4 and J usage is TRBJ1-1, with no clear D. This CDR3 contains 19 residues. Trimming pared 3 bases from V and 0 bases from J, leaving 23 bases between. The CDR3 region is CASSFLSPRTLLMNTEAFF. CDR3 DNA: TGTGCCAGCAGTTTTCTTTCCCCGCGGACGCTTCTCATGAACACTGAAGCTTTCTTT.

This clonotype has at least ten counts. The chain joins TRBV18 to TRBJ2-7, with 7 bases lining up with TRBD1. The CDR3 length is 15 residues. Germline CDR1 is KGHSH and CDR2 is LQKENI. Trimming took 5 bases from V and 0 from J; bases not matched to a gene: 7. CDR3 coding DNA: TGTGCCAGCTCATCCCGACAGGGCCTCTCCTACGAGCAGTACTTC. Translating it yields CASSSRQGLSYEQYF.

A few counts support this clonotype. The V call is TRBV12-3 or TRBV12-4, the J call TRBJ2-3; 11 nucleotides align to TRBD2. The CDR3 loop spans 16 amino acids. The ends lost 3 bases at V and 2 bases at J; junction bases unmatched: 4. This CDR3 reads CASSFGTSGLTDTQYF. CDR3 nucleotides: TGTGCCAGCAGTTTCGGGACTAGCGGACTCACAGATACGCAGTATTTT.

This clonotype has at least ten counts. V and J are TRBV11-2 and TRBJ1-1; tentatively, D is TRBD1 (5 bases). Germline CDR1 is SGHAT and CDR2 is FQNNGV. Between the trimmed V and J ends, which lost 4 bases and 0 bases, there was a span of 21 bases. This CDR3 region has 18 residues. CDR3 in amino acids: CASSSYPLRQTMNTEAFF. Written as DNA, the CDR3 is TGTGCCAGCAGCTCCTACCCCCTTCGACAGACCATGAACACTGAAGCTTTCTTT.

This clonotype has a count of ten or more. The chain has TRBV5-6 and TRBJ1-5; D is possibly TRBD1 (6 bases). This CDR3 contains 19 residues. From germline, CDR1 is SGHDT and CDR2 YYEEEE. V lost 4 bases to trimming and J lost 4 bases, with 27 bases between them. In nucleotides, the CDR3 is TGTGCCAGCAGCCGGAGGTGGGGGCAGGGGAGTCGACTTAATCAGCCCCAGCATTTT. This sequence encodes CASSRRWGQGSRLNQPQHF.

This chain uses TRBV4-1 with TRBJ1-3; D remains unclear. CDR3 length equals 15 residues. Trimming stripped 0 bases from V and 4 bases from J, with 10 bases between. From germline, CDR1 is MGHRA and CDR2 YSYEKL. CDR3 in amino acids: CASSQDRDLGNTIYF. CDR3 nucleotide sequence: TGCGCCAGCAGCCAAGATAGGGATCTGGGAAACACCATATATTTT.

The table lists this clonotype with many counts. This chain uses TRBV19 with TRBJ2-2, with no clear D. This CDR3 is built from 12 residues. V was pared by 5 bases and J by 6 bases, with 7 bases between. Germline V gives CDR1 LNHDA, CDR2 SQIVND (reference sequence). CDR3 loop: CASSQMAGELFF. The CDR3 bases are TGTGCCAGTAGTCAAATGGCCGGGGAGCTGTTTTTT.

This clonotype was recorded at least ten times. The V call is TRBV10-3, the J call TRBJ1-1; TRBD1 might be the D (5 bases). Germline V gene sequence: CDR1 ENHRY, CDR2 SYGVKD. The CDR3 spans 16 residues. The V end was cut by 1 base, the J end by 5 bases, with 17 bases between. CDR3: CAISEFSSGDLTEAFF. As DNA, the CDR3 is TGTGCCATCAGTGAGTTTTCCTCGGGGGACTTAACTGAAGCTTTCTTT.

The V and J genes are TRBV30 and TRBJ1-4, with 8 bases matching TRBD1. CDR1 GTSNPN and CDR2 SVGIG come from the germline V gene (reference sequence). This CDR3 comprises 15 residues. V was clipped by 1 base and J by 2 bases; unmatched bases: 3. CDR3 in DNA: TGTGCCTGGAGTGCGCGACAGGGGACTAATGAAAAACTGTTTTTT. Protein: CAWSARQGTNEKLFF.

This clonotype was seen ten or more times. V and J are TRBV30 and TRBJ2-5; D not resolved. This CDR3 has 15 residues. The V end was cut by 1 base, the J end by 5 bases, with 17 bases between. CDR1 and CDR2 (germline): GTSNPN, SVGIG (reference sequence). The CDR3 DNA reads as TGTGCCTGGAGTGCCGACCCGGGTACTTGGGAGACCCAGTACTTC. Amino acids: CAWSADPGTWETQYF.